These 9 T cell receptor beta chains were all obtained from the same sample, sequenced in a study of blood T cell repertoires in COVID-19. Some clones are missing from TCRdb's copy, which holds only in-frame ones; the method was immunoSEQ multiplex PCR. The sample lists approximately 210,000 clones, 70% to 90% seen once, with roughly 5% in the top ten. Source material: peripheral blood. The receptors shown here come from a middle-aged woman with acute or convalescent COVID-19.

This clone appeared a few times. The chain links TRBV30 to TRBJ2-3; possible D gene TRBD1, 6 bases. The germline gives CDR1 GTSNPN, CDR2 SVGIG (reference sequence). The CDR3 has 15 amino acids. The V gene lost 3 bases and the J gene lost 0 bases, with 13 bases spanning the gap. The CDR3: CAWREGQRSTDTQYF. Here the CDR3 DNA reads TGTGCCTGGAGGGAAGGACAGAGAAGCACAGATACGCAGTATTTT.

In the case of this clone: The sample contains more than one DNA sequence encoding this CDR3. The rearrangement joins TRBV2 to TRBJ2-2, with 10 bases identical to TRBD2. Germline values: CDR1 SNHLY, CDR2 FYNNEI. There are 15 residues in the CDR3. Trimming took 6 bases from V and 2 from J; bases not matched to a gene: 3. The CDR3 region has the DNA TGTGCCAGCAGGAGACTAGCGGGCAACACCGGGGAGCTGTTTTTT. Translating gives CASRRLAGNTGELFF.

The genes are TRBV7-3 and TRBJ2-3; the match to TRBD2 covers 9 bases. The germline V gene has CDR1 SGHTA and CDR2 FQGTGA. The V segment lost 4 bases and the J segment 0 bases; nucleotides outside the gene matches: 5. There are 16 residues in the CDR3. CDR3 sequence (DNA): TGTGCCAGCAGCTCCGGGACTAGCCGAAGCACAGATACGCAGTATTTT. Residues: CASSSGTSRSTDTQYF.

V gene TRBV21-1 combines with J gene TRBJ1-5; TRBD1 is the table's D call and was not checked against the DNA. TRBV21-1 is a recognized pseudogene. The CDR3 is made up of 15 amino acids. The CDR3: CASSYCQGIDQPQHF. In DNA, the CDR3 is TGTGCCAGCAGCTATTGTCAGGGTATAGATCAGCCCCAGCATTTT.

This clone was detected only once. This chain uses TRBV10-3 with TRBJ1-2; 9 bases match TRBD1. CDR3 length equals 13 residues. CDR1 is ENHRY and CDR2 is SYGVKD in the germline V gene. The junction had 4 bases not matched to a gene; V was cut back by 7 bases and J by 4 bases. The DNA for the CDR3 is TGTGCCATCACCCAGGACAGGGGCTATGGCTACACCTTC. Amino acids: CAITQDRGYGYTF.

V usage is TRBV25-1 and J usage is TRBJ1-1; no clear D. Germline assignment: CDR1 MGHDK and CDR2 SYGVNS. Between the trimmed V and J ends, which lost 3 bases and 6 bases, there was a span of 8 bases. This CDR3 spans 12 amino acids. CDR3 protein: CASSDSVAEAFF. As DNA, the CDR3 is TGTGCCAGCAGTGATTCGGTAGCTGAAGCTTTCTTT.

V is TRBV27 and J is TRBJ2-5, with D perhaps TRBD1 (5 bases). CDR3 size: 15 residues. Trimming removed 5 bases at V and 5 bases at J, with 18 bases between. The germline V gene has CDR1 MNHEY and CDR2 SMNVEV (reference sequence). The CDR3, as DNA: TGTGCCAGCAGTCTGGGGTTCGACAGTAGGGAGACCCAGTACTTC. Amino acid sequence: CASSLGFDSRETQYF.

This clone was counted once. The chain employs TRBV14 and TRBJ2-3; D might be TRBD1 (6 bases). V lost 4 bases and J lost 2, with 16 bases in between. There are 16 residues in the CDR3. Germline V gene lookup returns CDR1 SGHDN and CDR2 FVKESK. The CDR3 region is CASSPNLGGVTDTQYF. Written as DNA, the CDR3 is TGTGCCAGCAGCCCTAACTTAGGGGGAGTCACAGATACGCAGTATTTT.

The chain joins TRBV28 to TRBJ2-7; 8 bases line up with TRBD1. After removal of 4 bases from V and 12 bases from J, the junction contained 8 bases not matched to a gene. Germline V gene lookup returns CDR1 MDHEN and CDR2 SYDVKM. The CDR3 has 12 residues. CDR3 nucleotides: TGTGCCAGCAGTTCGGACAGGGACGGAAGGTACGTC. Translated, it gives CASSSDRDGRYV.